This T cell receptor (beta chain) was obtained from a study of T-cell reconstitution after alpha-beta-depleted transplantation in children. This clonotype occurred many times. Its antigen remains unidentified. General observations from the study: Among T cells one year after transplant, newly produced cells accounted for most counts and diversity. Day-60 TCRbeta diversity that was high in some patients was derived from surviving recipient T cells and thymic progenitors. Several hundred graft clones that had expanded were reportedly the source of alpha-beta T cells about two months after transplant.

Molecular barcoding with unique molecular identifiers was used for the TCRbeta library. A single record per CDR3 protein comes from TCRdb applying MiXCR to the PCR reads. The sample has hundreds of thousands of distinct CDR3 sequences; around 13% are singletons. The specimen comprised PBMCs, sampled before TCRalphabeta/CD19-depleted stem cell transplant. The sequence was obtained from a girl aged 2 to 9 with congenital amegakaryocytic thrombocytopenia, due to receive a stem cell transplant.

The CDR3 DNA reads TGCAGCGTTGAAGGGGAAGGGGGCTACGAGCAGTACTTC. Amino acids: CSVEGEGGYEQYF. The chain joins TRBV29-1 to TRBJ2-7; D perhaps matches TRBD1 (6 bases). The CDR3 consists of 13 residues. The ends were cut back, 1 base at V and 3 bases at J, with 10 bases in the middle. CDR1 is SQVTM and CDR2 is ANQGSEA in the germline V gene.